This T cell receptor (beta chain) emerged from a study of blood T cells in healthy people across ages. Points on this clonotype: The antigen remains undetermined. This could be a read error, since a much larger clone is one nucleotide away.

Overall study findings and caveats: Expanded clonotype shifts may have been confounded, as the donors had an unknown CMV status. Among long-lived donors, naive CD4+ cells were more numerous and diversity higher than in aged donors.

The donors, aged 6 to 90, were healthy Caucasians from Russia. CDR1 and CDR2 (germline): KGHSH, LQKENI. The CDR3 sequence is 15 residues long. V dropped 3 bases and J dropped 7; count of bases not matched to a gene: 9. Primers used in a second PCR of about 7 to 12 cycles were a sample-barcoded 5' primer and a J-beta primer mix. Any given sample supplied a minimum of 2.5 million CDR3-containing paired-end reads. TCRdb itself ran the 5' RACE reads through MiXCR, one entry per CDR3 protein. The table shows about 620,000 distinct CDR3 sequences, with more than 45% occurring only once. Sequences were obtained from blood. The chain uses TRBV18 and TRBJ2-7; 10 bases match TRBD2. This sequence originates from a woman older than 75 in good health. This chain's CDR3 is CASSPLAGDDNEQYF. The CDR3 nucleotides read TGTGCCAGCTCACCGCTAGCGGGGGATGACAATGAGCAGTACTTC.